These T cell receptor beta chains were read from a single sample in a study of T-cell memory formation after mild COVID-19. A single record per CDR3 protein comes from TCRdb applying MiXCR to the 5' RACE reads. The sample carries under 50,000 distinct CDR3 sequences, about 28% recorded once. The material sequenced was PBMCs or a T cell subset sorted from them (not recorded which). All receptors derive from a man between 18 and 29 years old who had mild COVID-19 (a few samples of this study predate the infection). Cell type and time point are not known. CDR3s include the opening cysteine and the closing phenylalanine or tryptophan. D genes are given only for firm matches. Rows give clone size only sometimes, using once, few, many, or a class for an expanded clone.

clone_size | j_call | d_call | v_call | cdr3_aa | cdr3_nt
few | TRBJ2-5 | - | TRBV6-5 | CASSFGIGGQETQYF | TGTGCCAGCAGCTTCGGAATTGGGGGCCAAGAGACCCAGTACTTC
few | TRBJ2-5 | TRBD1 | TRBV6-1 | CASSGRDRGRETQYF | TGTGCCAGCAGTGGCCGGGACAGGGGCCGAGAGACCCAGTACTTC
- | TRBJ2-2 | - | TRBV7-8 | CASSLDPGELFF | TGTGCCAGCAGCTTAGACCCCGGGGAGCTGTTTTTT
- | TRBJ2-1 | - | TRBV5-6 | CASSLGVRDEQFF | TGTGCCAGCAGCTTGGGAGTTAGGGATGAGCAGTTCTTC
- | TRBJ2-3 | - | TRBV24-1 | CATKVRENTDTQYF | TGTGCCACCAAAGTGAGGGAAAACACAGATACGCAGTATTTT
- | TRBJ1-1 | TRBD1 | TRBV19 | CATRASSQGRNTEAFF | TGTGCCACCAGGGCCTCTTCACAGGGGCGGAACACTGAAGCTTTCTTT
- | TRBJ2-1 | - | TRBV6-2/TRBV6-3 | CASSPANREGNEQFF | TGTGCCAGCAGTCCCGCCAACAGGGAGGGGAATGAGCAGTTCTTC
- | TRBJ1-2 | - | TRBV7-2 | CASSLLSGGLYGYTF | TGTGCCAGCAGCTTACTCTCGGGGGGCCTCTATGGCTACACCTTC
- | TRBJ1-1 | - | TRBV5-1 | CASSSQGANTEAFF | TGCGCCAGCAGCTCCCAGGGCGCGAACACTGAAGCTTTCTTT
few | TRBJ2-3 | - | TRBV28 | CASRRLGTQYF | TGTGCCAGCCGGCGCCTCGGTACGCAGTATTTT
- | TRBJ1-1 | - | TRBV18 | CASSTPGSRHTEAFF | TGTGCCAGCTCCACGCCTGGATCCAGACACACTGAAGCTTTCTTT
- | TRBJ1-2 | - | TRBV4-2 | CASSQAPRLFSGYTF | TGTGCCAGCAGCCAAGCGCCCAGGCTTTTCTCTGGCTACACCTTC
many | TRBJ2-3 | TRBD1 | TRBV20-1 | CSADRVASTDTQYF | TGCAGTGCTGACAGGGTTGCAAGCACAGATACGCAGTATTTT
- | TRBJ2-3 | TRBD2 | TRBV7-9 | CASSPMALAGGPPDTQYF | TGTGCCAGCAGTCCGATGGCGCTAGCGGGGGGGCCCCCAGATACGCAGTATTTT
- | TRBJ2-7 | TRBD1 | TRBV28 | CASRRGQENYEQYF | TGTGCCAGCAGGCGGGGACAGGAGAACTACGAGCAGTACTTC
few | TRBJ2-2 | TRBD2 | TRBV20-1 | CSANNLETSSANTGELFF | TGCAGTGCCAATAACCTTGAGACTAGCAGCGCGAACACCGGGGAGCTGTTTTTT
few | TRBJ2-7 | - | TRBV2 | CASSVMESYEQYF | TGTGCCAGCAGTGTGATGGAGTCCTACGAGCAGTACTTC
many | TRBJ2-4 | - | TRBV19 | CASSIQRYRTGENIQYF | TGTGCCAGTAGTATTCAACGTTATCGGACGGGAGAAAACATTCAGTACTTC
- | TRBJ1-2 | - | TRBV4-1 | CASSQESGSNYGYTF | TGCGCCAGCAGCCAAGAGTCAGGAAGTAACTATGGCTACACCTTC
many | TRBJ2-2 | - | TRBV12-3/TRBV12-4 | CATQDRNTGELFF | TGTGCCACCCAGGACAGGAACACCGGGGAGCTGTTTTTT
few | TRBJ2-7 | TRBD1 | TRBV5-5 | CASSEGTGAYEQYF | TGTGCCAGCAGCGAGGGGACAGGTGCCTACGAGCAGTACTTC
few | TRBJ1-5 | - | TRBV2 | CASSEGPGSNQPQHF | TGTGCCAGCAGTGAAGGTCCAGGGAGCAATCAGCCCCAGCATTTT
- | TRBJ1-2 | TRBD1 | TRBV4-3 | CASSRGQGNYGYTF | TGCGCCAGCAGCCGGGGACAGGGAAACTATGGCTACACCTTC
- | TRBJ2-3 | - | TRBV4-1 | CASSPRYVSTDTQYF | TGCGCCAGCAGCCCAAGATACGTAAGCACAGATACGCAGTATTTT
few | TRBJ2-1 | TRBD2 | TRBV10-3 | CAISELGGGEDNEQFF | TGTGCCATCAGTGAACTTGGCGGGGGGGAGGACAATGAGCAGTTCTTC
- | TRBJ1-6 | TRBD1 | TRBV20-1 | CSASPRDRGPYNSPLHF | TGCAGTGCTAGTCCCCGGGACAGGGGGCCCTATAATTCACCCCTCCACTTT
many | TRBJ2-5 | TRBD2 | TRBV6-5 | CASSTRGSQETQYF | TGTGCCAGCAGTACACGCGGGAGCCAAGAGACCCAGTACTTC
- | TRBJ2-1 | - | TRBV7-9 | CASSTGQYNEQFF | TGTGCCAGCAGCACAGGACAGTACAATGAGCAGTTCTTC
- | TRBJ2-5 | TRBD2 | TRBV23-1 | CASNPPGTSAPTQYF | TGCGCCAGCAATCCCCCCGGGACTAGCGCCCCGACCCAGTACTTC
few | TRBJ1-6 | TRBD1 | TRBV27 | CASSLGQGNSPLHF | TGTGCCAGCAGTTTAGGACAGGGTAATTCACCCCTCCACTTT
- | TRBJ2-7 | TRBD1 | TRBV6-5 | CASSPGQGSTYEQYF | TGTGCCAGCAGCCCTGGACAGGGGTCGACCTACGAGCAGTACTTC
- | TRBJ2-7 | - | TRBV2 | CASSEAFLTAYEQYF | TGTGCCAGCAGTGAAGCGTTCCTGACGGCCTACGAGCAGTACTTC
few | TRBJ1-1 | - | TRBV14 | CASSQDGAGWTEAFF | TGTGCCAGCAGCCAAGATGGGGCAGGGTGGACTGAAGCTTTCTTT
few | TRBJ2-1 | TRBD2 | TRBV4-3 | CASSQGASGGEQFF | TGCGCCAGCAGCCAAGGGGCTAGCGGGGGGGAGCAGTTCTTC
few | TRBJ2-1 | - | TRBV14 | CASSQPTTGYNEQFF | TGTGCCAGCAGCCAGCCAACGACAGGTTACAATGAGCAGTTCTTC
few | TRBJ1-1 | TRBD1 | TRBV4-1 | CASSQDSPWQGVTEAFF | TGCGCCAGCAGCCAAGATTCTCCTTGGCAGGGGGTAACTGAAGCTTTCTTT
few | TRBJ2-5 | - | TRBV7-9 | CASRPTGLSRRETQYF | TGTGCCAGCAGACCAACAGGGTTGTCCCGTCGAGAGACCCAGTACTTC
- | TRBJ2-3 | - | TRBV29-1 | CSVEGTLGPEGTDTQYF | TGCAGCGTTGAAGGAACCTTGGGGCCCGAGGGCACAGATACGCAGTATTTT
- | TRBJ1-2 | - | TRBV4-2 | CASSQESDNYGYTF | TGTGCCAGCAGCCAAGAGAGCGATAACTATGGCTACACCTTC
- | TRBJ1-2 | TRBD1 | TRBV6-5 | CASSITGGYGYTF | TGTGCCAGCAGTATAACAGGGGGGTATGGCTACACCTTC
- | TRBJ2-3 | - | TRBV7-9 | CASSLGSTDTQYF | TGTGCCAGCAGCTTGGGGAGCACAGATACGCAGTATTTT
- | TRBJ2-7 | TRBD1 | TRBV27 | CASRQGGSYEQYF | TGTGCCAGCAGACAGGGGGGCTCCTACGAGCAGTACTTC
- | TRBJ2-2 | TRBD2 | TRBV7-2 | CASSPLSGGVNTGELFF | TGTGCCAGCAGCCCCCTTAGCGGGGGGGTTAACACCGGGGAGCTGTTTTTT
few | TRBJ2-3 | TRBD2 | TRBV11-2 | CASSLTSGGSTDTQYF | TGTGCCAGCAGCTTGACTAGCGGGGGATCCACAGATACGCAGTATTTT
few | TRBJ1-2 | TRBD1 | TRBV12-3/TRBV12-4 | CASSLAGTGGRYGYTF | TGTGCCAGCAGTTTAGCCGGGACAGGGGGACGCTATGGCTACACCTTC
few | TRBJ2-1 | - | TRBV29-1 | CSVVEGEQFF | TGCAGCGTTGTGGAGGGTGAGCAGTTCTTC
- | TRBJ2-5 | TRBD1 | TRBV10-2 | CASEGGQETQYF | TGCGCCAGCGAAGGGGGCCAGGAGACCCAGTACTTC
- | TRBJ1-4 | TRBD1 | TRBV4-1 | CASLDRGRDEKLFF | TGCGCCAGCCTTGACAGGGGCCGAGATGAAAAACTGTTTTTT
- | TRBJ1-1 | - | TRBV20-1 | CSLPSRRNMNTEAFF | TGCAGTCTGCCTTCGAGACGGAACATGAACACTGAAGCTTTCTTT
few | TRBJ2-3 | TRBD2 | TRBV7-9 | CASSSTMLSGAWDTQYF | TGTGCCAGCAGCTCCACTATGCTTAGCGGGGCCTGGGATACGCAGTATTTT
- | TRBJ1-5 | TRBD1 | TRBV2 | CASSEDPGQVNQPQHF | TGTGCCAGCAGTGAAGACCCGGGACAGGTGAATCAGCCCCAGCATTTT
few | TRBJ2-3 | TRBD2 | TRBV20-1 | CSAEAGASDTQYF | TGCAGTGCTGAAGCGGGGGCCTCAGATACGCAGTATTTT
once | TRBJ1-1 | - | TRBV6-2/TRBV6-3 | CASSFRSGPTEAFF | TGTGCCAGCAGCTTTAGGTCGGGGCCCACTGAAGCTTTCTTT
- | TRBJ2-1 | - | TRBV20-1 | CSARGGPSSYNEQFF | TGCAGTGCTAGAGGGGGACCCAGCTCCTACAATGAGCAGTTCTTC
- | TRBJ1-5 | - | TRBV6-5 | CASSYSTPGTARDQPQHF | TGTGCCAGCAGTTACTCGACCCCCGGGACGGCCCGAGATCAGCCCCAGCATTTT